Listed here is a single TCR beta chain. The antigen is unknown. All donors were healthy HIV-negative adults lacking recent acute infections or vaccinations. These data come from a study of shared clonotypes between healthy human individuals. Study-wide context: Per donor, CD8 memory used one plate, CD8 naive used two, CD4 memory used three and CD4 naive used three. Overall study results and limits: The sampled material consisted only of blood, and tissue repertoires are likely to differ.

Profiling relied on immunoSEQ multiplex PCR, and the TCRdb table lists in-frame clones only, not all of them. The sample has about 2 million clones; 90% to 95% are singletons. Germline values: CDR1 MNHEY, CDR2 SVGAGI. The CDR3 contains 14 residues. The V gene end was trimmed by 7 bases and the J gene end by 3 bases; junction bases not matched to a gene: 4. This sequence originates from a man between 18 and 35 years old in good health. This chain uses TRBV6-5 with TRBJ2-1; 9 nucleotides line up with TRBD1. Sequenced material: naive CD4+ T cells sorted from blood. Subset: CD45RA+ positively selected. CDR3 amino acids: CASKRGQGYNEQFF. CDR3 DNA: TGTGCCAGCAAAAGGGGACAGGGCTACAATGAGCAGTTCTTC.